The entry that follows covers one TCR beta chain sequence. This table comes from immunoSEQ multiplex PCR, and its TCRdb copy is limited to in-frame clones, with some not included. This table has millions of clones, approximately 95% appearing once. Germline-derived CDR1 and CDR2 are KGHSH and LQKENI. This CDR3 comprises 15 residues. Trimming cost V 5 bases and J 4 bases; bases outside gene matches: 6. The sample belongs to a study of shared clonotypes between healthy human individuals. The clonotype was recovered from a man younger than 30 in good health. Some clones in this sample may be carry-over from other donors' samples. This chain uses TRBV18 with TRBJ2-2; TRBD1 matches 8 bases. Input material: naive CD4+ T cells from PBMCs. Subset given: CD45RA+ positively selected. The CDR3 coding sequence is TGTGCCAGCTCAGAAAGACAGGGGAGCACCGGGGAGCTGTTTTTT. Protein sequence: CASSERQGSTGELFF.